Each of the 14 T cell receptor beta chains below was sequenced from the same sample in a study of somatic mutations in cytotoxic T cells in rheumatoid arthritis. Profiled with immunoSEQ multiplex PCR; TCRdb holds only in-frame clones, not every one. The sample records approximately 1,400 clones, roughly 90% being singletons. Sequenced input: CD8+ T cells sorted from blood. The receptors shown here come from a woman in her 70s with rheumatoid arthritis.

The CDR3 DNA reads TGTGCCAGCAGTTACGCAGGGGTGGGTCAGCAGTACTTC. Translation gives CASSYAGVGQQYF. The V call is TRBV6-6, the J call TRBJ2-7, with D tentatively TRBD1 (6 bases). Germline lookup yields CDR1 MNHNY and CDR2 SVGAGI (reference sequence). The germline V and J ends were trimmed by 2 bases and 8 bases, with 13 bases remaining between them. This CDR3 region has 13 residues.

V is TRBV5-1 and J is TRBJ2-5; D ambiguous. Trimming stripped 2 bases from V and 5 bases from J, with 4 bases between. This CDR3 is built from 11 residues. Germline V lookup: CDR1 SGHRS, CDR2 YFSETQ. The CDR3 DNA reads as TGCGCCAGCAGCTTCAGGGAGACCCAGTACTTC. This encodes CASSFRETQYF.

The sample holds a few counts of this clone. DNA of the CDR3: TGTGCCAGCAGCTTAGGCCTCGGACAGGGGGACTATGGCTACACCTTC. Amino acid sequence: CASSLGLGQGDYGYTF. The chain is built from TRBV13 and TRBJ1-2; TRBD1 matches at 10 bases. The CDR3 sequence is 16 residues long. Trimming cost V 0 bases and J 3 bases; bases outside gene matches: 4. The V gene's germline CDR1 is PRHDT and CDR2 FYEKMQ (reference sequence).

The V call is TRBV6-1, the J call TRBJ2-7, with TRBD1 as a possible D gene (5 bases). V was pared by 1 base and J by 3 bases, with 10 bases between. The V gene's germline CDR1 is MNHNS and CDR2 SASEGT. The CDR3 has 14 amino acids. CDR3 loop: CASSEGRGGYEQYF. CDR3 nucleotide sequence: TGTGCCAGCAGTGAAGGTAGGGGCGGCTACGAGCAGTACTTC.

The V call is TRBV6-4, the J call TRBJ2-3; TRBD2 might be the D (5 bases). The V gene's germline CDR1 is MRHNA and CDR2 SNTAGT. The CDR3 is 15 amino acids. Trimming removed 6 bases from V and 2 bases from J, with 15 bases in between. The CDR3: CASSPGLDHTDTQYF. DNA of the CDR3: TGTGCCAGCAGCCCGGGATTAGATCACACAGATACGCAGTATTTT.

The gene calls are TRBV27 and TRBJ2-5; 7 bases are a match to TRBD1. Germline assignment: CDR1 MNHEY and CDR2 SMNVEV (reference sequence). CDR3 size: 13 residues. V was clipped by 1 base and J by 4 bases; unmatched bases: 0. The CDR3 loop reads CASSLYRGETQYF. Here the CDR3 DNA reads TGTGCCAGCAGTTTATACAGGGGAGAGACCCAGTACTTC.

The gene calls are TRBV7-8 and TRBJ2-5, with D possibly TRBD2 on 6 matching bases. V lost 5 bases and J lost 6, with 16 bases in between. The germline V gene encodes CDR1 SGHVS and CDR2 FQNEAQ. CDR3 size: 14 residues. The CDR3 region has the DNA TGTGCCAGCAGCCAAATCCAAGCGGGCCAGACCCAGTACTTC. Residues: CASSQIQAGQTQYF.

The chain combines TRBV30 with TRBJ2-1; 12 bases map to TRBD2. CDR1 is GTSNPN, CDR2 SVGIG, per germline (reference sequence). J gave up 5 bases and V 7 bases, and 3 bases lay outside the gene matches. CDR3 size: 13 residues. The chain's CDR3 is CASGTSGHNEQFF. The CDR3 bases are TGTGCCTCCGGGACTAGCGGGCACAATGAGCAGTTCTTC.

This sequence joins TRBV2 and TRBJ1-1; D is ambiguous. Germline V gene data show CDR1 as SNHLY and CDR2 as FYNNEI. This CDR3 has 13 residues. Trimming removed 7 bases at V and 7 bases at J, with 16 bases between. The CDR3 bases are TGTGCCAGCACCTCACTAACACTGGTTGAAGCTTTCTTT. Amino acids: CASTSLTLVEAFF.

The rearrangement links TRBV28 to TRBJ1-6, with 7 bases matching TRBD1. There are 19 residues in the CDR3. In germline, CDR1 is MDHEN, CDR2 SYDVKM. V lost 1 base and J lost 10; bases outside the gene matches: 19. DNA for the CDR3: TGTGCCAGCAGTTTATTTGGTTCGGGACAGCCTCGCTCAGGGTCACCCCTCCACTTT. This sequence encodes CASSLFGSGQPRSGSPLHF.

V and J are TRBV19 and TRBJ2-7; a weak D match, TRBD1 (5 bases). Trimming removed 1 base from V and 4 bases from J, with 11 bases in between. The CDR3 totals 14 residues. CDR1 LNHDA and CDR2 SQIVND come from the germline V gene (reference sequence). The CDR3 is CASSIGGAGYEQYF. CDR3 nucleotides: TGTGCCAGTAGTATAGGCGGAGCAGGGTACGAGCAGTACTTC. Looking up the rest from reference TRBV19 and TRBJ2-7 gives the full variable domain: DGGITQSPKYLFRKEGQNVTLSCEQNLNHDAMYWYRQDPGQGLRLIYYSQIVNDFQKGDIAEGYSVSREKKESFPLTVTSAQKNPTAFYLCASSIGGAGYEQYFGPGTRLTVT.

V is TRBV28 and J is TRBJ2-7; D perhaps matches TRBD1 (5 bases). The CDR3 has 13 residues. CDR1 MDHEN and CDR2 SYDVKM come from the germline V gene. Between the trimmed V and J ends, which lost 6 bases and 0 bases, there was a span of 9 bases. The CDR3 DNA reads as TGTGCCAGCAGGGACATGAGCTCCTACGAGCAGTACTTC. Its protein product is CASRDMSSYEQYF.

This rearrangement joins TRBV10-3 to TRBJ2-7; D perhaps matches TRBD2 (5 bases). Germline CDR1 ENHRY, CDR2 SYGVKD. The CDR3 has 11 amino acids. V dropped 6 bases and J dropped 6 bases, with 9 bases sitting between them. The DNA for the CDR3 is TGTGCCATCAGATCCGGAGGCGAGCAGTACTTC. This codes for CAIRSGGEQYF.

The genes are TRBV7-2 and TRBJ1-3, with D uncertain. Trimming took off 5 bases at V and 4 bases at J, with 12 bases between the two ends. CDR1 and CDR2 from the germline V gene are SGHTA and FQGNSA. The CDR3 is 14 amino acids. CDR3 region: CASSRGLGGNTIYF. CDR3 in DNA: TGTGCCAGCAGCCGTGGCCTAGGAGGAAACACCATATATTTT.